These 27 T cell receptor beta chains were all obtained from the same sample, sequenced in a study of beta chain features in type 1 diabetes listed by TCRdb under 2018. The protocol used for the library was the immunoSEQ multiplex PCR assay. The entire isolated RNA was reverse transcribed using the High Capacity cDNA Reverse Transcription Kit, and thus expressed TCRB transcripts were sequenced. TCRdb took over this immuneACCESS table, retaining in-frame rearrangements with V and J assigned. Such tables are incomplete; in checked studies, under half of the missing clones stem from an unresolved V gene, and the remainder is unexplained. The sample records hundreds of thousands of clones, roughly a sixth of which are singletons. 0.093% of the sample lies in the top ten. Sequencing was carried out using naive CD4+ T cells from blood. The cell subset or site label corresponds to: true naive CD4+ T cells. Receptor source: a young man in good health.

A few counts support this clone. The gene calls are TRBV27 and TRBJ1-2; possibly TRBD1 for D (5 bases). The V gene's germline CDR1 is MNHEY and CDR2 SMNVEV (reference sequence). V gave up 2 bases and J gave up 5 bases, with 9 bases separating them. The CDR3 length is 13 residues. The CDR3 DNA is TGTGCCAGCAGTTTAAGGGCAGGGTATGGCTACACCTTC. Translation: CASSLRAGYGYTF.

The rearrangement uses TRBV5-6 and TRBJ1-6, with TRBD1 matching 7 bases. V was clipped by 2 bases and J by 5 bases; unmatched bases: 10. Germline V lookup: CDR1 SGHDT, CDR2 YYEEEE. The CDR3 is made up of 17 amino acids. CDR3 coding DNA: TGTGCCAGCAGCTTTAAAGCCGACAGGGTTCATAATTCACCCCTCCACTTT. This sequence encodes CASSFKADRVHNSPLHF.

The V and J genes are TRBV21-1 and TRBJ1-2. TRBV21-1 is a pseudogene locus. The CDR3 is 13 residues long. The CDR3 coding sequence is TGTGCCAGCAGCCGGGCAGGGACCTATGGCTACACCTTC. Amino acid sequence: CASSRAGTYGYTF.

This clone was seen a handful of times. The CDR3 loop is CASSVPGVTEAFF. The CDR3 DNA is TGTGCCAGCAGTGTCCCGGGGGTAACTGAAGCTTTCTTT. The chain employs TRBV6-1 and TRBJ1-1, with D possibly matching TRBD1 (5 bases). V lost 4 bases, J lost 5 bases, and 11 bases lay in between. Germline V gene lookup returns CDR1 MNHNS and CDR2 SASEGT. The CDR3 totals 13 residues.

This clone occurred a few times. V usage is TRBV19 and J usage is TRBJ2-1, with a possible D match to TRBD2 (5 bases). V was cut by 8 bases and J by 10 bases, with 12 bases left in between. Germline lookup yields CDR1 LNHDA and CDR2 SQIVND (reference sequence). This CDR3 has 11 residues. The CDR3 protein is CASATRQEQFF. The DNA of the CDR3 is TGTGCCAGTGCTACTAGGCAGGAGCAGTTCTTC.

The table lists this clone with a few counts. CDR3 nucleotide sequence: TGTGCCAGCAGCAAAGGACAGGGGCGGACCGGGGAGCTGTTTTTT. It codes for CASSKGQGRTGELFF. V usage is TRBV21-1 and J usage is TRBJ2-2; the table's D call, TRBD1, was not checked against the DNA. TRBV21-1 is noted as a pseudogene. This CDR3 is 15 amino acids long.

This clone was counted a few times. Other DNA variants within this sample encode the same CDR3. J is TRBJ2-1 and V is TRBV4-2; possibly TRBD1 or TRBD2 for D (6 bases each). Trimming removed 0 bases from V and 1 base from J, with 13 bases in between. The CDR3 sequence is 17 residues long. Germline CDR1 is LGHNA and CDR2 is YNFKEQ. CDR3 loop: CASSQEGGPSSYNEQFF. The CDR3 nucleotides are TGTGCCAGCAGCCAAGAAGGGGGGCCATCTTCCTACAATGAGCAGTTCTTC.

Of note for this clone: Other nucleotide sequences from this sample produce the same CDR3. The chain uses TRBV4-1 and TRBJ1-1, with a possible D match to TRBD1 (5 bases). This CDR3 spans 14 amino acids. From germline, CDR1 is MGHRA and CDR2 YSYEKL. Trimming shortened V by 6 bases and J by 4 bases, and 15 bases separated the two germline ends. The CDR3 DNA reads TGCGCCAGCAGAGGGGCTGACAGAGGCACTGAAGCTTTCTTT. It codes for CASRGADRGTEAFF.

For the CDR3, the DNA is TGTGCCAGCAGCGAGGGGGTGGGCAAGAACTATGGCTACACCTTC. Translated: CASSEGVGKNYGYTF. The chain couples TRBV9 to TRBJ1-2, with D possibly being TRBD1 (6 bases). CDR3 length: 15 residues. The ends were cut back, 3 bases at V and 2 bases at J, with 14 bases in the middle. Germline V CDR1 and CDR2: SGDLS, YYNGEE.

The chain's CDR3 is CAWMVGLEAFF. The CDR3 DNA sequence: TGTGCCTGGATGGTAGGTCTTGAAGCTTTCTTT. V is TRBV30 and J is TRBJ1-1, with unresolved D. V lost 4 bases, J lost 7 bases, and 10 bases lay in between. This CDR3 has 11 residues. Germline loops: CDR1 GTSNPN, CDR2 SVGIG (reference sequence).

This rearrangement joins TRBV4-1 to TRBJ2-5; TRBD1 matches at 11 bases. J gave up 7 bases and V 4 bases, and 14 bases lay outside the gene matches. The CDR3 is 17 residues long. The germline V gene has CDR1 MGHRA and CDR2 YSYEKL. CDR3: CASSPSRTGGQLGTQYF. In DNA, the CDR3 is TGCGCCAGCAGCCCATCCCGGACAGGGGGCCAATTAGGGACCCAGTACTTC.

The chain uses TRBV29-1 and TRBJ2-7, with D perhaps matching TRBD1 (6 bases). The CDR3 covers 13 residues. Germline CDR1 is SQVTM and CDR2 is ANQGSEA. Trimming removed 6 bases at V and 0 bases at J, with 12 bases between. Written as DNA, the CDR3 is TGCAGCGTCGGACAGACCGGCTCCTACGAGCAGTACTTC. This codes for CSVGQTGSYEQYF.

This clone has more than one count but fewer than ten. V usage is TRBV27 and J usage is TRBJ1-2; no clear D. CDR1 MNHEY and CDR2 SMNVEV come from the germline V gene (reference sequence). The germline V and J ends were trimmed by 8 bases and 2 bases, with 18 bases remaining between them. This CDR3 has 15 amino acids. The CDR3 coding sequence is TGTGCCAGCGCTGAGCTGGGAGTAGGGAACTATGGCTACACCTTC. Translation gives CASAELGVGNYGYTF.

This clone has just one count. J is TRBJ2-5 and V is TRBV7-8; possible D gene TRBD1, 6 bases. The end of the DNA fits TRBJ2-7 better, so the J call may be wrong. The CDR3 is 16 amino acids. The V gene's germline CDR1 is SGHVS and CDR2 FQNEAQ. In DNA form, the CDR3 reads TGTGCCAGCAGCTTACAGGGGTCCGTAGGCCCCTACGAGCAGTACTTC. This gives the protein CASSLQGSVGPYEQYF.

The CDR3 bases are TGTGCCAGCAGCGCGGTTGATGCGGGTTCACCCCTCCACTTT. It yields the protein CASSAVDAGSPLHF. This chain connects TRBV5-6 to TRBJ1-6; D gene uncertain. The germline gives CDR1 SGHDT, CDR2 YYEEEE. The CDR3 sequence is 14 residues long. Trimming stripped 4 bases from V and 9 bases from J, with 14 bases between.

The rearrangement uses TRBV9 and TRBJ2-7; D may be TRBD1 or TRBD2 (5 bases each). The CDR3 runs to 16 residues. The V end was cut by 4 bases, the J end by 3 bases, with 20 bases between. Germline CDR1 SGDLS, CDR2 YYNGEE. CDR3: CASSPQGRDGYYEQYF. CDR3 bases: TGTGCCAGCAGCCCCCAAGGTCGGGACGGATACTACGAGCAGTACTTC. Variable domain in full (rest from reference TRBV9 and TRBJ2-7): DSGVTQTPKHLITATGQRVTLRCSPRSGDLSVYWYQQSLDQGLQFLIQYYNGEERAKGNILERFSAQQFPDLHSELNLSSLELGDSALYFCASSPQGRDGYYEQYFGPGTRLTVT.

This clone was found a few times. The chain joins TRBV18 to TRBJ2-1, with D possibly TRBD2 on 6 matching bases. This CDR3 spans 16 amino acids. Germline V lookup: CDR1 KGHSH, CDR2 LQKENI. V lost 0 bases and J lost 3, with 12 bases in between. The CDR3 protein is CASSPPGTFYYNEQFF. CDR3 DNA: TGTGCCAGCTCACCACCCGGGACTTTCTACTACAATGAGCAGTTCTTC.

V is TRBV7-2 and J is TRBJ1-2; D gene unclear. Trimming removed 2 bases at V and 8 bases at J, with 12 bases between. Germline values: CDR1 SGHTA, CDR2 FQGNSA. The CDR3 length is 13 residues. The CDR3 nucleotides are TGTGCCAGCAGCTTAATCCAGTCGGAAGGCTACACCTTC. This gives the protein CASSLIQSEGYTF.

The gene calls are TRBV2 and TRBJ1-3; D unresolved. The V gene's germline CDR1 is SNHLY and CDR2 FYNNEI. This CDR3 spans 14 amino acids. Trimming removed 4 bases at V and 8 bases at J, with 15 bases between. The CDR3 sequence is CASSVSGLPHTIYF. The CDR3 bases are TGTGCCAGCAGTGTTTCAGGACTACCGCACACCATATATTTT.

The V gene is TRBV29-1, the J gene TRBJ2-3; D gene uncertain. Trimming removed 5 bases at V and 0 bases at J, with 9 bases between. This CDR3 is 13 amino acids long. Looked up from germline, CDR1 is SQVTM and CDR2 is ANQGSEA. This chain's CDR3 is CSVRRSSTDTQYF. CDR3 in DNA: TGCAGCGTTCGGCGGAGTAGCACAGATACGCAGTATTTT.

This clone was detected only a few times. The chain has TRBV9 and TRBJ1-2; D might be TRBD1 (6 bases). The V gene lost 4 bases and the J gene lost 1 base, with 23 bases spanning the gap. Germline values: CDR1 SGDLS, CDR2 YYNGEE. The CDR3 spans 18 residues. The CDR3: CASSPPRYRANLNYGYTF. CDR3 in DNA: TGTGCCAGCAGCCCACCGAGGTACAGGGCTAACCTTAACTATGGCTACACCTTC.

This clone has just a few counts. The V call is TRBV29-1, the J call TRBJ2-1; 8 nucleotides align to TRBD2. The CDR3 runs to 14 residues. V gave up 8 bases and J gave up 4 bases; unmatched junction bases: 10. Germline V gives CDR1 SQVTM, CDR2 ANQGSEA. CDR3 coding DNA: TGCAGCCTGAACCGGGGGGGCCTATACAATGAGCAGTTCTTC. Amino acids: CSLNRGGLYNEQFF.

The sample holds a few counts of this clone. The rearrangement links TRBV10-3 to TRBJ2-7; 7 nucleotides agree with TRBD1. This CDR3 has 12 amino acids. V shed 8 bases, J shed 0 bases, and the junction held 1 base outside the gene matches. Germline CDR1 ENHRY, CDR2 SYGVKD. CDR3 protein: CAIGQASYEQYF. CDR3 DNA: TGTGCCATCGGACAGGCCTCCTACGAGCAGTACTTC.

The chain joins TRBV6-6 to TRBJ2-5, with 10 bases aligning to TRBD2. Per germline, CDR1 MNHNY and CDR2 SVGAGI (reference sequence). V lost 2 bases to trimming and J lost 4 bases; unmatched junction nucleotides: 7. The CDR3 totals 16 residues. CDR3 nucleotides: TGTGCCAGCAGTTACGCGAGCGGGGGGGCTCGAGAGACCCAGTACTTC. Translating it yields CASSYASGGARETQYF.

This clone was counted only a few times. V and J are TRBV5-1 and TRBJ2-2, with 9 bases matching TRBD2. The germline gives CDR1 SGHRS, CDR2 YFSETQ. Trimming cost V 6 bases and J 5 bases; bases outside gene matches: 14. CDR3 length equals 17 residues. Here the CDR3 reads CASTTRVAGDRTGELFF. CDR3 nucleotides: TGCGCCAGCACAACCCGGGTAGCGGGAGATCGAACCGGGGAGCTGTTTTTT.

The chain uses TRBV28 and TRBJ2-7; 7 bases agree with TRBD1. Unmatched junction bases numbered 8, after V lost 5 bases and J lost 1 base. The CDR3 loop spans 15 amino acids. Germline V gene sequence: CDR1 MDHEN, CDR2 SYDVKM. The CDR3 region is CASSPPDRRSYEQYF. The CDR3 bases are TGTGCCAGCAGTCCCCCGGACAGGCGATCCTACGAGCAGTACTTC.

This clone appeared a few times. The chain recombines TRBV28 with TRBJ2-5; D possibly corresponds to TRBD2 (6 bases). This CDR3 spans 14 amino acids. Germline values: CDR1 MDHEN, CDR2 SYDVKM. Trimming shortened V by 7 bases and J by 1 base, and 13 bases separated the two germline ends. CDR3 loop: CASTPRRVQETQYF. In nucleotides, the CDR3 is TGTGCCAGCACTCCCCGGAGGGTCCAAGAGACCCAGTACTTC.